This is a list of T cell receptor beta chains from one sample in a study of neurological immune-mediated disorders. TCRdb itself ran the 5' RACE reads through MiXCR, one entry per CDR3 protein. The top ten clones hold more than 4% of a sample with 70,000 or so distinct CDR3 sequences, roughly 3% of them seen once. The sequencing input was PBMCs. The receptors derive from a woman between 50 and 59 years old with multiple sclerosis. Both conserved end residues are part of each CDR3. D genes are given only for firm matches. Expanded clones are given a class, and other clones once, few, many or no size at all.

D gene: TRBD1
J gene: TRBJ1-4
V gene: TRBV7-8
clone size: many
CDR3 length: 16
CDR3 protein: CASSLTGGVTNEKLFF
CDR3 DNA: TGTGCCAGCAGCTTGACAGGGGGCGTTACTAATGAAAAACTGTTTTTT

D gene: TRBD2
J gene: TRBJ2-3
V gene: TRBV5-5
clone size: many
CDR3 length: 17
CDR3 protein: CASSLWGGRSVTDTQYF
CDR3 DNA: TGTGCCAGCAGCTTGTGGGGCGGGAGGTCGGTCACAGATACGCAGTATTTT

D gene: NA
J gene: TRBJ2-3
V gene: TRBV5-5
clone size: many
CDR3 length: 14
CDR3 protein: CASSEPLQPAAQYF
CDR3 DNA: TGTGCCAGCAGCGAACCACTTCAGCCCGCCGCGCAGTATTTT

D gene: TRBD1
J gene: TRBJ2-5
V gene: TRBV3-1
clone size: many
CDR3 length: 15
CDR3 protein: CASSGTDRGQETQYF
CDR3 DNA: TGTGCCAGCAGCGGCACGGACAGGGGGCAAGAGACCCAGTACTTC

D gene: TRBD2
J gene: TRBJ2-1
V gene: TRBV20-1
clone size: many
CDR3 length: 13
CDR3 protein: CSAAGLPGDEQFF
CDR3 DNA: TGCAGTGCTGCGGGACTACCCGGGGATGAGCAGTTCTTC

D gene: TRBD2
J gene: TRBJ2-5
V gene: TRBV6-1
clone size: many
CDR3 length: 15
CDR3 protein: CASSYRLAGGETQYF
CDR3 DNA: TGTGCCAGCAGCTATAGACTAGCGGGAGGGGAGACCCAGTACTTC

D gene: NA
J gene: TRBJ2-7
V gene: TRBV28
clone size: many
CDR3 length: 13
CDR3 protein: CASTTGAVGEQYF
CDR3 DNA: TGTGCCAGCACAACCGGGGCCGTGGGGGAGCAGTACTTC

D gene: TRBD1
J gene: TRBJ2-5
V gene: TRBV3-1
clone size: many
CDR3 length: 17
CDR3 protein: CASSPYKGTAVQETQYF
CDR3 DNA: TGTGCCAGCAGCCCTTATAAGGGGACAGCAGTACAAGAGACCCAGTACTTC

D gene: TRBD1
J gene: TRBJ2-7
V gene: TRBV7-2
clone size: many
CDR3 length: 15
CDR3 protein: CASSLNPGGFYEQYF
CDR3 DNA: TGTGCCAGCAGCTTAAATCCAGGGGGCTTTTACGAGCAGTACTTC

D gene: NA
J gene: TRBJ1-6
V gene: TRBV12-3/TRBV12-4
clone size: NA
CDR3 length: 13
CDR3 protein: CASSGGANSTLNF
CDR3 DNA: TGTGCCAGCAGCGGGGGGGCTAATTCGACCCTCAACTTT

D gene: NA
J gene: TRBJ2-3
V gene: TRBV7-2
clone size: many
CDR3 length: 14
CDR3 protein: CASSLVVSTDTQYF
CDR3 DNA: TGTGCCAGCAGCTTAGTAGTGAGCACAGATACGCAGTATTTT

D gene: NA
J gene: TRBJ2-5
V gene: TRBV6-2/TRBV6-3
clone size: many
CDR3 length: 16
CDR3 protein: CASRMTGTAAWETQYF
CDR3 DNA: TGTGCCAGCAGAATGACCGGGACGGCTGCATGGGAGACCCAGTACTTC

D gene: NA
J gene: TRBJ2-3
V gene: TRBV7-9
clone size: many
CDR3 length: 15
CDR3 protein: CASSLAAPTGDTQYF
CDR3 DNA: TGTGCCAGCAGCTTAGCGGCGCCTACGGGAGATACGCAGTATTTT

D gene: NA
J gene: TRBJ1-3
V gene: TRBV5-1
clone size: many
CDR3 length: 17
CDR3 protein: CASSDPKTTSSGNTIYF
CDR3 DNA: TGCGCCAGCAGCGATCCTAAGACAACCAGCTCTGGAAACACCATATATTTT

D gene: NA
J gene: TRBJ2-5
V gene: TRBV7-2
clone size: many
CDR3 length: 15
CDR3 protein: CASSQDRGIQETQYF
CDR3 DNA: TGTGCCAGCAGCCAGGACCGGGGGATACAAGAGACCCAGTACTTC

D gene: NA
J gene: TRBJ2-7
V gene: TRBV20-1
clone size: many
CDR3 length: 13
CDR3 protein: CSAPRGAVYEQYF
CDR3 DNA: TGCAGTGCCCCTAGGGGGGCAGTCTACGAGCAGTACTTC

D gene: NA
J gene: TRBJ2-3
V gene: TRBV10-3
clone size: many
CDR3 length: 14
CDR3 protein: CAISEITASDTQYF
CDR3 DNA: TGTGCCATCAGTGAGATTACGGCGTCAGATACGCAGTATTTT

D gene: NA
J gene: TRBJ1-1
V gene: TRBV12-3/TRBV12-4
clone size: many
CDR3 length: 16
CDR3 protein: CASSLRDWRLNTEAFF
CDR3 DNA: TGTGCCAGCAGCCTCAGGGACTGGCGTCTGAACACTGAAGCTTTCTTT

D gene: NA
J gene: TRBJ1-2
V gene: TRBV14
clone size: many
CDR3 length: 14
CDR3 protein: CASSQAPGPYGYTF
CDR3 DNA: TGTGCCAGCAGCCAAGCACCCGGACCCTATGGCTACACCTTC

D gene: TRBD2
J gene: TRBJ2-1
V gene: TRBV14
clone size: many
CDR3 length: 17
CDR3 protein: CASSQEDGRATYNEQFF
CDR3 DNA: TGTGCCAGCAGCCAAGAGGACGGGAGGGCCACCTACAATGAGCAGTTCTTC

D gene: NA
J gene: TRBJ2-1
V gene: TRBV4-3
clone size: many
CDR3 length: 15
CDR3 protein: CASSQDWAYSNEQFF
CDR3 DNA: TGCGCCAGCAGCCAAGATTGGGCATACTCCAATGAGCAGTTCTTC

D gene: TRBD2
J gene: TRBJ2-5
V gene: TRBV20-1
clone size: many
CDR3 length: 15
CDR3 protein: CSAGLAHHGQETQYF
CDR3 DNA: TGCAGTGCTGGACTAGCCCACCACGGCCAAGAGACCCAGTACTTC

D gene: NA
J gene: TRBJ2-4
V gene: TRBV4-1
clone size: many
CDR3 length: 14
CDR3 protein: CASSGLEAKNIQYF
CDR3 DNA: TGCGCCAGTTCGGGCTTAGAGGCCAAAAACATTCAGTACTTC

D gene: NA
J gene: TRBJ2-3
V gene: TRBV5-1
clone size: many
CDR3 length: 16
CDR3 protein: CASSLGVNANTDTQYF
CDR3 DNA: TGCGCCAGCAGCTTGGGGGTGAATGCCAACACAGATACGCAGTATTTT

D gene: NA
J gene: TRBJ2-5
V gene: TRBV20-1
clone size: NA
CDR3 length: 13
CDR3 protein: CSVTRGTQETQYF
CDR3 DNA: TGTAGTGTGACGAGGGGCACCCAAGAGACCCAGTACTTC

D gene: TRBD1
J gene: TRBJ1-6
V gene: TRBV12-3/TRBV12-4
clone size: many
CDR3 length: 15
CDR3 protein: CASTRTGGMSSPLHF
CDR3 DNA: TGTGCCAGCACCCGGACAGGGGGTATGAGTTCACCCCTCCACTTT

D gene: NA
J gene: TRBJ2-3
V gene: TRBV7-2
clone size: many
CDR3 length: 16
CDR3 protein: CASRNRGGGSTDTQYF
CDR3 DNA: TGTGCCAGCAGGAACAGGGGGGGCGGTAGCACAGATACGCAGTATTTT

D gene: NA
J gene: TRBJ1-5
V gene: TRBV20-1
clone size: many
CDR3 length: 13
CDR3 protein: CSARVQGDQPQHF
CDR3 DNA: TGCAGTGCTAGAGTACAGGGCGATCAGCCCCAGCATTTT

D gene: NA
J gene: TRBJ2-1
V gene: TRBV7-2
clone size: many
CDR3 length: 12
CDR3 protein: CASSLLVNEQFF
CDR3 DNA: TGTGCCAGCAGCTTGTTGGTCAATGAGCAGTTCTTC

D gene: NA
J gene: TRBJ1-5
V gene: TRBV7-9
clone size: many
CDR3 length: 15
CDR3 protein: CASSLGPGGNQPQHF
CDR3 DNA: TGTGCCAGCAGCTTAGGACCCGGCGGCAATCAGCCCCAGCATTTT

D gene: TRBD2
J gene: TRBJ2-7
V gene: TRBV12-3/TRBV12-4
clone size: many
CDR3 length: 15
CDR3 protein: CASSFVLAAAYEQYF
CDR3 DNA: TGTGCCAGCAGTTTCGTTCTAGCGGCCGCCTACGAGCAGTACTTC

D gene: NA
J gene: TRBJ1-2
V gene: TRBV5-1
clone size: many
CDR3 length: 15
CDR3 protein: CASSSGLGDFYGYTF
CDR3 DNA: TGCGCCAGCAGCTCGGGCCTCGGGGACTTTTATGGCTACACCTTC

D gene: NA
J gene: TRBJ1-2
V gene: TRBV7-6
clone size: many
CDR3 length: 14
CDR3 protein: CASSPPGANYGYTF
CDR3 DNA: TGTGCCAGCAGCCCCCCGGGTGCCAACTATGGCTACACCTTC

D gene: TRBD1
J gene: TRBJ1-1
V gene: TRBV10-3
clone size: many
CDR3 length: 15
CDR3 protein: CAISESGQGDSEAFF
CDR3 DNA: TGTGCCATCAGTGAGTCGGGGCAGGGGGATTCTGAAGCTTTCTTT

D gene: NA
J gene: TRBJ2-3
V gene: TRBV2
clone size: many
CDR3 length: 10
CDR3 protein: CASLGGTQYF
CDR3 DNA: TGTGCCAGCCTGGGGGGTACGCAGTATTTT

D gene: NA
J gene: TRBJ1-5
V gene: TRBV20-1
clone size: many
CDR3 length: 14
CDR3 protein: CSARGQWEDQPQHF
CDR3 DNA: TGCAGTGCTAGAGGCCAGTGGGAGGATCAGCCCCAGCATTTT

D gene: NA
J gene: TRBJ2-7
V gene: TRBV11-3
clone size: NA
CDR3 length: 14
CDR3 protein: CASSPRDFSYEQYF
CDR3 DNA: TGTGCCAGCAGCCCCAGGGACTTCTCCTACGAGCAGTACTTC

D gene: NA
J gene: TRBJ1-5
V gene: TRBV3-1
clone size: many
CDR3 length: 13
CDR3 protein: CASSQDVGQPQHF
CDR3 DNA: TGTGCCAGCAGCCAAGATGTAGGTCAGCCCCAGCATTTT

D gene: TRBD1
J gene: TRBJ1-5
V gene: TRBV12-3/TRBV12-4
clone size: many
CDR3 length: 15
CDR3 protein: CASNTGQGDNQPQHF
CDR3 DNA: TGTGCCAGCAATACAGGACAGGGTGACAATCAGCCCCAGCATTTT

D gene: TRBD2
J gene: TRBJ2-5
V gene: TRBV5-1
clone size: many
CDR3 length: 16
CDR3 protein: CASSPRAGGRQETQYF
CDR3 DNA: TGCGCCAGCAGCCCCAGGGCGGGAGGTAGACAAGAGACCCAGTACTTC

D gene: NA
J gene: TRBJ2-7
V gene: TRBV12-3/TRBV12-4
clone size: many
CDR3 length: 14
CDR3 protein: CASSFRDFRGEQYF
CDR3 DNA: TGTGCCAGCAGTTTTAGGGATTTTCGGGGCGAGCAGTACTTC

D gene: NA
J gene: TRBJ2-2
V gene: TRBV18
clone size: many
CDR3 length: 14
CDR3 protein: CASSPLRDAGELFF
CDR3 DNA: TGTGCCAGCTCACCCTTAAGAGACGCCGGGGAGCTGTTTTTT

D gene: NA
J gene: TRBJ1-1
V gene: TRBV4-3
clone size: many
CDR3 length: 16
CDR3 protein: CASSQDYGTATAEAFF
CDR3 DNA: TGCGCCAGCAGCCAAGATTACGGAACAGCCACCGCTGAAGCTTTCTTT

D gene: NA
J gene: TRBJ2-7
V gene: TRBV7-2
clone size: many
CDR3 length: 14
CDR3 protein: CASSFRGGSYEQYF
CDR3 DNA: TGTGCCAGCAGCTTTCGAGGGGGGAGTTACGAGCAGTACTTC

D gene: TRBD1
J gene: TRBJ1-1
V gene: TRBV11-2
clone size: NA
CDR3 length: 13
CDR3 protein: CASSIDRGIEAFF
CDR3 DNA: TGTGCCAGCAGCATCGACAGGGGAATTGAAGCTTTCTTT

D gene: TRBD1
J gene: TRBJ2-7
V gene: TRBV5-5
clone size: medium-sized
CDR3 length: 14
CDR3 protein: CASSLGGQGYEQYF
CDR3 DNA: TGTGCCAGCAGCTTGGGAGGACAGGGCTACGAGCAGTACTTC

D gene: NA
J gene: TRBJ1-5
V gene: TRBV5-5
clone size: many
CDR3 length: 13
CDR3 protein: CASSFTGSQPQHF
CDR3 DNA: TGTGCCAGCAGCTTTACAGGGTCTCAGCCCCAGCATTTT

D gene: NA
J gene: TRBJ2-7
V gene: TRBV5-8
clone size: many
CDR3 length: 15
CDR3 protein: CASSLGAVASYEQYF
CDR3 DNA: TGTGCCAGCAGCTTGGGAGCGGTCGCCTCCTACGAGCAGTACTTC

D gene: NA
J gene: TRBJ2-5
V gene: TRBV7-9
clone size: many
CDR3 length: 13
CDR3 protein: CASSLITQETQYF
CDR3 DNA: TGTGCCAGCAGCTTAATTACGCAAGAGACCCAGTACTTC

D gene: TRBD1
J gene: TRBJ1-1
V gene: TRBV12-3/TRBV12-4
clone size: many
CDR3 length: 14
CDR3 protein: CASSLRTGTTEAFF
CDR3 DNA: TGTGCCAGCAGTTTGCGGACAGGGACCACTGAAGCTTTCTTT

D gene: NA
J gene: TRBJ1-2
V gene: TRBV7-2
clone size: many
CDR3 length: 12
CDR3 protein: CASSLDGYGYTF
CDR3 DNA: TGTGCCAGCAGCTTAGATGGATATGGCTACACCTTC